This entry is about one T cell receptor (beta chain). The sample is drawn from a study of control samples from healthy donors and cancer patients. The CDR3 loop spans 16 amino acids. Germline assignment: CDR1 SGHTA and CDR2 FQGNSA. Trimming stripped 3 bases from V and 1 base from J, with 15 bases between. The method was immunoSEQ multiplex PCR; TCRdb's version includes in-frame clones alone and lacks a portion of them. This table lists around 190,000 clones. This rearrangement joins TRBV7-2 to TRBJ1-2; D uncertain. Material: blood. The sequence was obtained from a woman in her 30s in good health. CDR3 protein: CASSFDSSTNNYGYTF. CDR3 bases: TGTGCCAGCAGCTTCGACTCGTCAACCAATAACTATGGCTACACCTTC. The entire variable domain, with the rest obtained from reference TRBV7-2 and TRBJ1-2, is as follows: GAGVSQSPSNKVTEKGKDVELRCDPISGHTALYWYRQSLGQGLEFLIYFQGNSAPDKSGLPSDRFSAERTGGSVSTLTIQRTQQEDSAVYLCASSFDSSTNNYGYTFGSGTRLTVV.